Following are 2 T cell receptor beta chains from one sample sequenced in a study of blood T cells in healthy people across ages. Primed by a sample-barcoded 5' primer and a J-beta primer mix, a second PCR proceeded for about 6 to 11 cycles. TCRdb called the 5' RACE reads again in MiXCR, with one record for every CDR3 protein. The sample holds 1,800,000 or so distinct CDR3 sequences, roughly two fifths seen once. The sample consisted of blood. Source of these receptors: a human donor in good health.

The J gene is TRBJ2-1, the V gene TRBV20-1; TRBD1 agrees at 12 bases. Germline-derived CDR1 and CDR2 are DFQATT and SNEGSKA (reference sequence). CDR3 length: 14 residues. Trimming at V came to 0 bases and at J to 10 bases, leaving 4 bases not matched to a gene. CDR3 bases: TGCAGTGCTAGAGACCGGGACAGGGGGCACGAGCAGTTCTTC. Protein sequence: CSARDRDRGHEQFF.

The chain recombines TRBV7-3 with TRBJ2-6; D is undetermined. The germline CDR1 and CDR2 sequences are SGHTA and FQGTGA. V was clipped by 5 bases and J by 1 base, with 18 bases between them. This CDR3 is built from 18 residues. Written as DNA, the CDR3 is TGTGCCAGCAGCGTATTTGGGTACTTAGGATCTGGGGCCAACGTCCTGACTTTC. This codes for CASSVFGYLGSGANVLTF. Supplemented by reference TRBV7-3 and TRBJ2-6, the full variable domain reads GAGVSQTPSNKVTEKGKYVELRCDPISGHTALYWYRQSLGQGPEFLIYFQGTGAADDSGLPNDRFFAVRPEGSVSTLKIQRTERGDSAVYLCASSVFGYLGSGANVLTFGAGSRLTVL.